This TCR beta chain was identified in a study of T cells in Graves' hyperthyroidism and ophthalmopathy. General observations from the study: The blood repertoire included most of the expanded thyroid clonotypes above 0.001.

The CDR3 length is 11 residues. The V gene lost 5 bases and the J gene lost 6 bases, with 7 bases spanning the gap. The germline gives CDR1 SGHTA, CDR2 FQGTGA. Patients counted as stable if ophthalmopathy did not develop within 18 months. Uncontrolled infection, other autoimmune disease, pregnancy or lactation barred patients from enrollment. The diagnostic basis comprised clinical symptoms, serum thyroxine and TRAb, thyroid ultrasound and orbital computed tomography. Amplification of TCR beta CDR3 regions was performed using RNA transcripts as template. First-round RT-PCR with HTBI primers amplified the TCR CDR3 region. TCRdb redid the calling of the multiplex PCR reads with MiXCR, one entry per CDR3 protein. The sample contains tens of thousands of distinct CDR3 sequences, 45% to 65% of which appear only once. Concerning this clonotype itself: Its antigen is as yet unknown.

The sequenced sample was peripheral blood or thyroid tissue (not recorded which). This receptor was identified in a man younger than 35 with Graves' hyperthyroidism. This chain joins TRBV7-3 and TRBJ2-5, with D hard to call. CDR3 sequence: CASSATKTQYF. CDR3 DNA sequence: TGTGCCAGCAGCGCAACGAAGACCCAGTACTTC. The full variable domain, its missing parts supplied by reference TRBV7-3 and TRBJ2-5, is GAGVSQTPSNKVTEKGKYVELRCDPISGHTALYWYRQSLGQGPEFLIYFQGTGAADDSGLPNDRFFAVRPEGSVSTLKIQRTERGDSAVYLCASSATKTQYFGPGTRLLVL.